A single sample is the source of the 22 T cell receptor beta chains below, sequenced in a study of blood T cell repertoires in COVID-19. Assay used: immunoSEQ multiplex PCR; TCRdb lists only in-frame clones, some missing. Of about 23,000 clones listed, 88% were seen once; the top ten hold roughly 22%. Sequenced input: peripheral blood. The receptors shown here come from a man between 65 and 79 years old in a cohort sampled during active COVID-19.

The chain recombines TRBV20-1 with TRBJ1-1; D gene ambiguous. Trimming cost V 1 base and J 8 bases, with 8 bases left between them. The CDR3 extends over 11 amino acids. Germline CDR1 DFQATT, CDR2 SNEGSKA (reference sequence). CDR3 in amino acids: CSARVVWEAFF. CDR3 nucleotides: TGCAGTGCTAGAGTAGTGTGGGAAGCTTTCTTT.

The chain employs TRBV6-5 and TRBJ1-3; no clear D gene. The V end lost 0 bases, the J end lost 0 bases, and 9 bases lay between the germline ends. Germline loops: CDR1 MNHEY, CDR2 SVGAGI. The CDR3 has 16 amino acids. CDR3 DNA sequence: TGTGCCAGCAGTTACTCGCGTGGTGGCTCTGGAAACACCATATATTTT. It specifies CASSYSRGGSGNTIYF.

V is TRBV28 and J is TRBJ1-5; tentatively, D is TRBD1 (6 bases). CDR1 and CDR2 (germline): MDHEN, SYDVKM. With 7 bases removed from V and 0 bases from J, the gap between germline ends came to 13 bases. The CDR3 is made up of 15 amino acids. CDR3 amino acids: CASNPQGNSNQPQHF. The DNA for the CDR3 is TGTGCCAGCAACCCCCAGGGGAATAGCAATCAGCCCCAGCATTTT. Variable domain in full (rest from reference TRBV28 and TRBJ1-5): DVKVTQSSRYLVKRTGEKVFLECVQDMDHENMFWYRQDPGLGLRLIYFSYDVKMKEKGDIPEGYSVSREKKERFSLILESASTNQTSMYLCASNPQGNSNQPQHFGDGTRLSIL.

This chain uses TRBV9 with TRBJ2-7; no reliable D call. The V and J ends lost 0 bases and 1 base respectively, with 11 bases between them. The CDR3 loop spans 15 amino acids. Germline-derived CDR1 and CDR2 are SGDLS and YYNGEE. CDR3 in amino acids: CASSVGRGASYEQYF. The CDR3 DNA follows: TGTGCCAGCAGCGTAGGTAGAGGTGCTTCCTACGAGCAGTACTTC.

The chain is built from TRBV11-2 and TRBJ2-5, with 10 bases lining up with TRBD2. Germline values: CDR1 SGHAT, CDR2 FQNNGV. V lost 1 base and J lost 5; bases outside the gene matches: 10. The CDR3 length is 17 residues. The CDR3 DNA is TGTGCCAGCAGCTTAGGAGGTGCTAGCGGGAGAGGGGAGACCCAGTACTTC. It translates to CASSLGGASGRGETQYF.

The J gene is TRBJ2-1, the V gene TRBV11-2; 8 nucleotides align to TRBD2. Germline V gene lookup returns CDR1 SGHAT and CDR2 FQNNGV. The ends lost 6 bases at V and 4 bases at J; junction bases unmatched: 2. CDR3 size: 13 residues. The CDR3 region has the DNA TGTGCCAGCAGTAGCGGGGTTTACAATGAGCAGTTCTTC. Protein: CASSSGVYNEQFF.

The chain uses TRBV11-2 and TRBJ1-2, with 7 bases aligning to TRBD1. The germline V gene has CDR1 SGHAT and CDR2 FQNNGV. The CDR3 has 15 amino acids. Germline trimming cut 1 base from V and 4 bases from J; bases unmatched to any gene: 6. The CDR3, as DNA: TGTGCCAGCAGCTTAGCCTCACAGGGGATCTATGGCTACACCTTC. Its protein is CASSLASQGIYGYTF.

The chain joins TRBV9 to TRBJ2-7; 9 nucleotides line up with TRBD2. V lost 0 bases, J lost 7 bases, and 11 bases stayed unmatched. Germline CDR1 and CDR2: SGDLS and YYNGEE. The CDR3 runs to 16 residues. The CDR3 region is CASSVATGTSFEEQYF. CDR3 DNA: TGTGCCAGCAGCGTAGCTACCGGGACTAGCTTTGAGGAGCAGTACTTC.

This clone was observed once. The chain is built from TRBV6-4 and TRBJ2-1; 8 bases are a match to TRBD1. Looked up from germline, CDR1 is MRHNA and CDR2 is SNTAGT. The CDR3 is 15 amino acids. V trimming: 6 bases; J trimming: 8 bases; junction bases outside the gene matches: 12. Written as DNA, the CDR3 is TGTGCCAGCAGCCTGGGACAGGCCTCGAGGGATGAGCAGTTCTTC. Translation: CASSLGQASRDEQFF.

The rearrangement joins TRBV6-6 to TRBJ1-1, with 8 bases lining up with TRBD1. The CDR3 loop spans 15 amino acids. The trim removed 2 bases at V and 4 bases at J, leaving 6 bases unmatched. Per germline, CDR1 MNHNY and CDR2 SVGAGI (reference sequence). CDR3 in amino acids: CASSYRTGSGTEAFF. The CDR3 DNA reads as TGTGCCAGCAGTTACAGGACAGGGTCGGGCACTGAAGCTTTCTTT.

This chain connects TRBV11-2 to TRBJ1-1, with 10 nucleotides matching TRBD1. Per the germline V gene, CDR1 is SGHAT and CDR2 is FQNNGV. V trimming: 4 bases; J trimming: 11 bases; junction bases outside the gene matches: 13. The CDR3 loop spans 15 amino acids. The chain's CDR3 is CASSSQGTGAKLAFF. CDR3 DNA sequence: TGTGCCAGCAGCTCCCAGGGGACAGGGGCGAAATTGGCTTTCTTT.

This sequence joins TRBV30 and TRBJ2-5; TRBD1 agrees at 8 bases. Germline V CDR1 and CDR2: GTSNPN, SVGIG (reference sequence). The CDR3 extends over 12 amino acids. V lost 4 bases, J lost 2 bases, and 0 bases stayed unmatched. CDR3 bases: TGTGCCTGGAACAGGGGGCAAGAGACCCAGTACTTC. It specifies CAWNRGQETQYF.

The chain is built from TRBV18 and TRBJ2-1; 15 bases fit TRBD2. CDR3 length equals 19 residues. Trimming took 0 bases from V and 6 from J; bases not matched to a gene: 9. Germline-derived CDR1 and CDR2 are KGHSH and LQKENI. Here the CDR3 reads CASSPPGLAGGGLGNEQFF. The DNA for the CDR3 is TGTGCCAGCTCACCACCGGGACTAGCGGGAGGAGGTTTGGGCAATGAGCAGTTCTTC.

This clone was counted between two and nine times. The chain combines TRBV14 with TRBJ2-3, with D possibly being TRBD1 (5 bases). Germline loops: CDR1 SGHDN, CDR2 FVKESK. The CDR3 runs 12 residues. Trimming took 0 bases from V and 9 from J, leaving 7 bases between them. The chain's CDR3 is CASSQDRVTQYF. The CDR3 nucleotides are TGTGCCAGCAGCCAAGACAGGGTCACGCAGTATTTT.

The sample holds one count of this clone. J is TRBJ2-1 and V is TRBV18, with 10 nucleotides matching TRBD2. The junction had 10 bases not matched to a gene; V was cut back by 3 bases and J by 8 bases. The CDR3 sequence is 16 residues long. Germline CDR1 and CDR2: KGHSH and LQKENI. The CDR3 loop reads CASSPPNSGRRDEQFF. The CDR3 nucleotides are TGTGCCAGCTCACCTCCTAATAGCGGGAGGAGGGATGAGCAGTTCTTC.

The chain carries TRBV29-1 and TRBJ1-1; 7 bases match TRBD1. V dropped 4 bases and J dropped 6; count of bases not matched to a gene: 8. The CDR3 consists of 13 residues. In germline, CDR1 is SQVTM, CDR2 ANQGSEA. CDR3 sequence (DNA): TGCAGCGTTGCGGACAGGTCCTATGCTGAAGCTTTCTTT. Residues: CSVADRSYAEAFF.

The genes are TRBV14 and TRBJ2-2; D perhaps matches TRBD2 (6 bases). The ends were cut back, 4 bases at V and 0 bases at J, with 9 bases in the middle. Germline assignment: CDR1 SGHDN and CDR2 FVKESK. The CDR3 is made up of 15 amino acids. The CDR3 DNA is TGTGCCAGCAGCCGCGGGACCCCGAACACCGGGGAGCTGTTTTTT. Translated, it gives CASSRGTPNTGELFF.

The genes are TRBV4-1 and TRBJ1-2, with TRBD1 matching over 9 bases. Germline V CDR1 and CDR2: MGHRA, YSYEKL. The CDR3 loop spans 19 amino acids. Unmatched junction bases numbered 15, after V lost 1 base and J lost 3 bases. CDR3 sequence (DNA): TGCGCCAGCAGCCAAGTAATTCGGCACAGGGGGCGCTTAGACTATGGCTACACCTTC. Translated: CASSQVIRHRGRLDYGYTF.

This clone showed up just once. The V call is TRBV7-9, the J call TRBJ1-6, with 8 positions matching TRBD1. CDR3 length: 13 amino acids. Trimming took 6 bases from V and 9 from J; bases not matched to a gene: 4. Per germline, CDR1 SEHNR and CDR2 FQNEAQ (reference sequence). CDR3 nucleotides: TGTGCCAGCAGTAGCAGGGGGCTTTCACCCCTCCACTTT. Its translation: CASSSRGLSPLHF.

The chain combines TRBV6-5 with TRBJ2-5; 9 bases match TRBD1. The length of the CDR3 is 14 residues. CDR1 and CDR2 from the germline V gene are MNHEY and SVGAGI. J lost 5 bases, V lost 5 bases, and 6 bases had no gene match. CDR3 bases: TGTGCCAGCAGTATGACAGGGGGATCGGAGACCCAGTACTTC. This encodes CASSMTGGSETQYF.

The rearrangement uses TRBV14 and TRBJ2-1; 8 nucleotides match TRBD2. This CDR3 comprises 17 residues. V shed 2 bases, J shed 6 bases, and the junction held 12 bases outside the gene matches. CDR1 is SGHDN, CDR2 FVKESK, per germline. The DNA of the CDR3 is TGTGCCAGCAGCCAACCAATTAGCGGGATTCGAGGCAATGAGCAGTTCTTC. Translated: CASSQPISGIRGNEQFF.

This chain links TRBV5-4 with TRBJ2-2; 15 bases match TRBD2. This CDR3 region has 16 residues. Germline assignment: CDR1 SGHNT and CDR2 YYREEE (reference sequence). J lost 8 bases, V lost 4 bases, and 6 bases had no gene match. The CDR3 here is CASSTGLAGGGGELFF. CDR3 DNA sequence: TGTGCCAGCAGCACGGGACTAGCGGGAGGAGGTGGGGAGCTGTTTTTT.